Included here is one T cell receptor beta chain sequence, with context. Its antigen is unknown. PCR was performed using 60 Vbeta and 13 Jbeta primers. TCRdb keeps only in-frame clones here, not all; method: immunoSEQ multiplex PCR. The top ten clones hold about 14% of a sample with 180,000 or so clones, 60% to 80% of them seen once. These data are taken from a study of cytomegalovirus exposure and HLA in healthy donors. Study-level findings and limits: The investigators catalogued 150 to 200 TCR beta chains as cytomegalovirus-associated. In a later analysis, an Asian-associated ancestry cluster reportedly showed fewer N-insertions than the approximately 700-donor mean.

Trimming removed 3 bases at V and 2 bases at J, with 19 bases between. This CDR3 has 17 amino acids. CDR1 and CDR2 (germline): SGHAT, FQNNGV. The rearrangement uses TRBV11-2 and TRBJ1-1; a weak D match, TRBD1 (6 bases). Sequencing was performed on PBMCs. The clonotype originates from a man between 45 and 60 years old in good health and CMV-seropositive. In DNA, the CDR3 is TGTGCCAGCAGCTTCCGGGGGGGGCCGGGGGGAAACACTGAAGCTTTCTTT. It specifies CASSFRGGPGGNTEAFF.